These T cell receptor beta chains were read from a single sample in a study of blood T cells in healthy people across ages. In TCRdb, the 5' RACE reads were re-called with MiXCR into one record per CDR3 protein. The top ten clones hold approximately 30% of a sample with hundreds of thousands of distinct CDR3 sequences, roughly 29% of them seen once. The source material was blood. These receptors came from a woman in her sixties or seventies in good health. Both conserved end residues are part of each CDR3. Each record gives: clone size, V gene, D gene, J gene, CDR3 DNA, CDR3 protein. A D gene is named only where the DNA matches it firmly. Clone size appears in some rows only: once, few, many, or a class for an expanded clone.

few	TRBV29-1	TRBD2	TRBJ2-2	TGCAGCGTTACAAGACTAGCGGGAGGCACCGGGGAGCTGTTTTTT	CSVTRLAGGTGELFF
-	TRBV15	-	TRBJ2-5	TGTGCCACCAGCACTTCGGGAGAGACCCAGTACTTC	CATSTSGETQYF
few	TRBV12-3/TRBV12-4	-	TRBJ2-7	TGTGCCAGCAGTTTCGGGGTAAATTCCTACGAGCAGTACTTC	CASSFGVNSYEQYF
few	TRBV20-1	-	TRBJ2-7	TGCAGTGCTAGAGGCCCCCGTTACTACGAGCAGTACTTC	CSARGPRYYEQYF
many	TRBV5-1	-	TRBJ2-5	TGCGCCAGCAGCACCGACGGAAAGACCCAGTACTTC	CASSTDGKTQYF
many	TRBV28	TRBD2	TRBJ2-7	TGTGCCAGCAGTTCTAGCGGGATCTACGAGCAGTACTTC	CASSSSGIYEQYF
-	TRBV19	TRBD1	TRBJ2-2	TGTGCCAGTAACTTCGACAGGGAAGGATCGAACACCGGGGAGCTGTTTTTT	CASNFDREGSNTGELFF
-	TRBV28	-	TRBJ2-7	TGTGCCAGCAGTCCCCGGGGAGGCGGGTACGAGCAGTACTTC	CASSPRGGGYEQYF
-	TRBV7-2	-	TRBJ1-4	TGTGCCAGCAGCTTAAGGGTAACAACTAATGAAAAACTGTTTTTT	CASSLRVTTNEKLFF
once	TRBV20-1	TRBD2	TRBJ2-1	TGCAGTGCTATCGGCGGGAGCTCCTACAATGAGCAGTTCTTC	CSAIGGSSYNEQFF
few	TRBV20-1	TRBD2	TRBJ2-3	TGCAGTGCTAGTCTGAGCGGGAGTGGACCAGATACGCAGTATTTT	CSASLSGSGPDTQYF
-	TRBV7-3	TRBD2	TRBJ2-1	TGTGCCAGCAGCTTTAGTAGCGGGGGGTACAATGAGCAGTTCTTC	CASSFSSGGYNEQFF
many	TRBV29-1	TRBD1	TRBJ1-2	TGCAGCGTTAGGGGACAGACAAACTATGGCTACACCTTC	CSVRGQTNYGYTF
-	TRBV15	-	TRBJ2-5	TGTGCCACCAGCAAAGACCCAACGGGTGCTTCGGAGACCCAGTACTTC	CATSKDPTGASETQYF
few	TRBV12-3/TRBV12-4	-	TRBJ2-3	TGTGCCAGCAGTTTGAAGGGAGATACGCAGTATTTT	CASSLKGDTQYF
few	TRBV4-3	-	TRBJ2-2	TGCGCCAGCAGCCAAGTGGGAGCCGGGAACGGGGAGCTGTTTTTT	CASSQVGAGNGELFF
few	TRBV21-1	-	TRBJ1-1	TGTGCCAGCAGCAATTGGGCCCTCTTT	CASSNWALF
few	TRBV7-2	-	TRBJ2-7	TGTGCCAGCAGCCTCACCCCGGACTTCCCCCCTTCCGAGCAGTACTTC	CASSLTPDFPPSEQYF
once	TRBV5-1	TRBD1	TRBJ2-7	TGCGCCAGCAGCGCCGGGACAGGGGTCCACGAGCAGTACTTC	CASSAGTGVHEQYF
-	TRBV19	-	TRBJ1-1	TGTGCCAGTAGTCATCGGAACCGTGAAGCTTTCTTT	CASSHRNREAFF
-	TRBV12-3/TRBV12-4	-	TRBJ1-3	TGTGCCAGACGGCCCGAAGGTGGAAACACCATATATTTT	CARRPEGGNTIYF
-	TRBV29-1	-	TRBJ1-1	TGCAGCGTTAGGGACAAATCCCGGAGAGTTGAAGCTTTCTTT	CSVRDKSRRVEAFF
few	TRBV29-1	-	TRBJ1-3	TGCAGCGTTGAAGATCTCCCAAAGAGGGACGTTGGAAACACCATATATTTT	CSVEDLPKRDVGNTIYF
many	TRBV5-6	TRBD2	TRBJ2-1	TGTGCCAGCAGCTTGGGTGGGACTAGCGGGAGCTCCTACAATGAGCAGTTCTTC	CASSLGGTSGSSYNEQFF
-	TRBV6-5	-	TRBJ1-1	TGTGCCAGCAGTTGCGCAGGGACCACTGAAGCTTTCTTT	CASSCAGTTEAFF
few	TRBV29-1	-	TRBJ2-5	TGCAGCGTTGTGAGGGTGGAATACGAAGAGACCCAGTACTTC	CSVVRVEYEETQYF
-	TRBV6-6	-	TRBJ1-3	TGTGCCAGCAAGGGAGGAGGGCGAGGAAACACCATATATTTT	CASKGGGRGNTIYF
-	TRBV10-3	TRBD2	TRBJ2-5	TGTGCCATCAGTGAGGGCCGAGGCGGGGGAGAGACCCAGTACTTC	CAISEGRGGGETQYF
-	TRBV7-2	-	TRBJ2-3	TGTGCCAGCAGCTGGCGGTGGGATTTGTCAGATACGCAGTATTTT	CASSWRWDLSDTQYF
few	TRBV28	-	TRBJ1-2	TGTGCCAGCAGCACCCCCAGGGCCGGGGGCTACACCTTC	CASSTPRAGGYTF
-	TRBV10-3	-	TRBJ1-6	TGTGCCATCAGTGACACTAGAACCCGCGGTTCACCCCTCCACTTT	CAISDTRTRGSPLHF
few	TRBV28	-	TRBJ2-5	TGTGCCAGCAGCGGGAACCCGGGGACCCAGTACTTC	CASSGNPGTQYF
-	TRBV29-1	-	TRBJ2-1	TGCAGCGCCCTGCTGGGTCGCGAGCAGTTCTTC	CSALLGREQFF
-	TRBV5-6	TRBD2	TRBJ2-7	TGTGCCAGCAGCCCGGGACTAGCGAACTACGAGCAGTACTTC	CASSPGLANYEQYF
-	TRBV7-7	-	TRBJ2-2	TGTGCTAGCAGCTTAGCTCTCCCTCCCGCCGGGGAGCTGTTTTTT	CASSLALPPAGELFF
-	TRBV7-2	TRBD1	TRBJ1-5	TGTGCCAGCAGTCTTGACAGGGGGCAAAATCAGCCCCAGCATTTT	CASSLDRGQNQPQHF
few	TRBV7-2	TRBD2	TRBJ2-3	TGTGCCAGCAGCCCGACCTCCTTACTAGCGGGCCTCACAGATACGCAGTATTTT	CASSPTSLLAGLTDTQYF
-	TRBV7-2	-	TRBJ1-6	TGTGCCAGCAGCCCCGACTATAATTCATCCCTCCACTTT	CASSPDYNSSLHF
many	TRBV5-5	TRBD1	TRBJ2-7	TGTGCCAGCAGCTCAGGGGGCTACGAGCAGTACTTC	CASSSGGYEQYF
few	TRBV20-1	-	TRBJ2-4	TGCAGTACTAGGACCGTTATTATAGCCAAAAACATTCAGTACTTC	CSTRTVIIAKNIQYF
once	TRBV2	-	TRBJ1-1	TGTGTCAGCAGTGAAGGCAGGGAGTACACTGAAGCTTTCTTT	CVSSEGREYTEAFF
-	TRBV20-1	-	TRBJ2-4	TGCAGTGCTAGAATCACAGCTGACATTCAGTACTTC	CSARITADIQYF
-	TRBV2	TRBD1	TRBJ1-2	TGTGCCAGCAGTTCCCGGGACAGGTCATATGGCTACACCTTC	CASSSRDRSYGYTF
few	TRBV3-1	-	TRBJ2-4	TGTGCCAGCAGCCAACCCGGATACAGCTCAAACATTCAGTACTTC	CASSQPGYSSNIQYF
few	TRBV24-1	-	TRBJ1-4	TGTGCCACCAGTGCGGGGAAGAATGAAAAACTGTTTTTT	CATSAGKNEKLFF
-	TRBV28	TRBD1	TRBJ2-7	TGTGCTACCAACAGGGGCTACGAGCAGTACTTC	CATNRGYEQYF
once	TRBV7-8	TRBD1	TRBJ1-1	TGTGCCAGCAGCCCCCCGACAGGGAGCCCTTTCTTT	CASSPPTGSPFF
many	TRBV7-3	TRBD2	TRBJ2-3	TGTGCCAGCAGCAACGTCATAGCGGGACGTGAGACGCAGTATTTT	CASSNVIAGRETQYF
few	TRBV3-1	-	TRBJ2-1	TGTGCCAGCAGCCAACTCGGGGTGAGGGAACAGTTCTTC	CASSQLGVREQFF
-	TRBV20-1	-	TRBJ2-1	TGCAGTGCTGGATTGTACAATGAGCAGTTCTTC	CSAGLYNEQFF
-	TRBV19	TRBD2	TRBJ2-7	TGTGCCAGTAGTAGGGCCGGGACTAGCTACTACGAGCAGTACTTC	CASSRAGTSYYEQYF
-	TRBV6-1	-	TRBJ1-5	TGTGCCAGCAGGGACACGGGCCAGGGGAAGGCCCAGCATTTT	CASRDTGQGKAQHF
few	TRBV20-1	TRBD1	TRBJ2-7	TGCAGTGCTGGAGACTCGGACAGGGGGGCTCTCGAGCAGTACTTC	CSAGDSDRGALEQYF
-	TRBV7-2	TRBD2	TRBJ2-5	TGTGCCAGCAGCTTAGCCAGGGAGGGGCAGTACTTC	CASSLAREGQYF
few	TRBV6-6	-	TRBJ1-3	TGTGCCAGCAGAATAGGACAGATCTCTGGAAACACCATATATTTT	CASRIGQISGNTIYF